The 30 T cell receptor beta chains below come from one sample, sequenced in a study of shared clonotypes between healthy human individuals. The protocol was immunoSEQ multiplex PCR, while the TCRdb copy is restricted to in-frame clones and leaves out a portion. The sample shows approximately 2,000,000 clones, over 85% of them seen only once. CD45RO-negative, CCR7-positively selected cells formed the naive CD8 fraction, excluding terminally differentiated effector memory CD45RA+ cells. Sample: naive CD8+ T cells from PBMCs. The receptors shown here come from a man aged 18 to 29 in good health. Some clones in this sample may be carry-over from other donors' samples.

CDR3 in DNA: TGTGCCAGCAACCCTAATGGGGGGTCCCAAGAGACCCAGTACTTC. Encoded protein: CASNPNGGSQETQYF. J is TRBJ2-5 and V is TRBV7-6; D may be TRBD2 (6 bases). V was trimmed by 7 bases and J by 1 base, leaving 16 bases between them. The CDR3 loop spans 15 amino acids. Germline CDR1 is SGHVS and CDR2 is FNYEAQ. Variable domain in full (rest from reference TRBV7-6 and TRBJ2-5): GAGVSQSPRYKVTKRGQDVALRCDPISGHVSLYWYRQALGQGPEFLTYFNYEAQQDKSGLPNDRFSAERPEGSISTLTIQRTEQRDSAMYRCASNPNGGSQETQYFGPGTRLLVL.

This rearrangement joins TRBV7-9 to TRBJ2-7, with D uncertain. In germline, CDR1 is SEHNR, CDR2 FQNEAQ (reference sequence). This CDR3 has 14 amino acids. The V end was cut by 5 bases, the J end by 0 bases, with 11 bases between. CDR3 sequence (DNA): TGTGCCAGCAGCCCTCCGGTGGGCTCCTACGAGCAGTACTTC. Translated, it gives CASSPPVGSYEQYF.

The rearrangement joins TRBV5-4 to TRBJ2-5, with D possibly matching TRBD2 (5 bases). The V end lost 1 base, the J end lost 2 bases, and 9 bases lay between the germline ends. Per germline, CDR1 SGHNT and CDR2 YYREEE (reference sequence). The CDR3 length is 14 residues. CDR3 protein: CASSLWTGQETQYF. Written as DNA, the CDR3 is TGTGCCAGCAGCTTGTGGACGGGACAAGAGACCCAGTACTTC.

The rearrangement uses TRBV7-9 and TRBJ2-3, with 12 bases lining up with TRBD2. This CDR3 contains 18 residues. Germline V gives CDR1 SEHNR, CDR2 FQNEAQ (reference sequence). J gave up 0 bases and V 5 bases, and 9 bases lay outside the gene matches. The CDR3 DNA follows: TGTGCCAGCAGCACACGACTAGCGGGAGACCCTAGCACAGATACGCAGTATTTT. This sequence encodes CASSTRLAGDPSTDTQYF.

The V call is TRBV2, the J call TRBJ1-4, with 9 bases that match TRBD1. CDR1 and CDR2 from the germline V gene are SNHLY and FYNNEI. The CDR3 contains 14 residues. V was clipped by 5 bases and J by 6 bases; unmatched bases: 4. CDR3 nucleotide sequence: TGTGCCAGCAGTTCCGGGACAGGGTATGAAAAACTGTTTTTT. Translation: CASSSGTGYEKLFF. The whole variable domain, remainder taken from reference TRBV2 and TRBJ1-4, is EPEVTQTPSHQVTQMGQEVILRCVPISNHLYFYWYRQILGQKVEFLVSFYNNEISEKSEIFDDQFSVERPDGSNFTLKIRSTKLEDSAMYFCASSSGTGYEKLFFGSGTQLSVL.

This clone was counted a few times. This specimen includes other DNA sequences encoding the same CDR3. The chain combines TRBV4-1 with TRBJ1-5; D remains ambiguous. Trimming stripped 4 bases from V and 4 bases from J, with 8 bases between. This CDR3 contains 13 residues. CDR1 MGHRA and CDR2 YSYEKL come from the germline V gene. CDR3 bases: TGCGCCAGCAGCCGCGGTGGTAATCAGCCCCAGCATTTT. Protein product: CASSRGGNQPQHF.

The chain joins TRBV27 to TRBJ2-1; no firm D call. Germline values: CDR1 MNHEY, CDR2 SMNVEV (reference sequence). The germline V and J ends were trimmed by 3 bases and 9 bases, with 12 bases remaining between them. The CDR3 sequence is 13 residues long. The DNA of the CDR3 is TGTGCCAGCAGTTTCTCCTCATGGGGTGAGCAGTTCTTC. Translating it yields CASSFSSWGEQFF.

This clone has a single count. The rearrangement uses TRBV13 and TRBJ2-7; D ambiguous. Germline loops: CDR1 PRHDT, CDR2 FYEKMQ (reference sequence). V dropped 3 bases and J dropped 2 bases, with 8 bases sitting between them. CDR3 length equals 13 residues. The CDR3 coding sequence is TGTGCCAGCAGCTTCGGCCAGGCCTACGAGCAGTACTTC. It specifies CASSFGQAYEQYF. The full variable domain, with the rest looked up from reference TRBV13 and TRBJ2-7, is AAGVIQSPRHLIKEKRETATLKCYPIPRHDTVYWYQQGPGQDPQFLISFYEKMQSDKGSIPDRFSAQQFSDYHSELNMSSLELGDSALYFCASSFGQAYEQYFGPGTRLTVT.

This clone was seen only once. V and J are TRBV30 and TRBJ2-3, with D unresolved. Trimming removed 0 bases at V and 3 bases at J, with 10 bases between. Germline V CDR1 and CDR2: GTSNPN, SVGIG (reference sequence). The CDR3 runs 14 residues. This chain's CDR3 is CAWSVVHLTDTQYF. Here the CDR3 DNA reads TGTGCCTGGAGTGTGGTCCACCTGACAGATACGCAGTATTTT.

In DNA form, the CDR3 reads TGTGCCAGCAGTTTAAGGGGTACCTCTGGAAACACCATATATTTT. Protein sequence: CASSLRGTSGNTIYF. This rearrangement joins TRBV25-1 to TRBJ1-3, with D possibly matching TRBD1 (5 bases). V was cut by 5 bases and J by 0 bases, with 11 bases left in between. The CDR3 is 15 residues long. Germline V CDR1 and CDR2: MGHDK, SYGVNS.

Turning to this clone: Within the sample, other DNA sequences also encode this same CDR3. V usage is TRBV13 and J usage is TRBJ2-1; either TRBD1 or TRBD2 may fit D (5 bases each). The V gene lost 5 bases and the J gene lost 7 bases, with 9 bases spanning the gap. The germline CDR1 and CDR2 sequences are PRHDT and FYEKMQ (reference sequence). The CDR3 runs to 12 residues. The CDR3 nucleotides read TGTGCCAGCAGCCTTGGGGGAAATGAGCAGTTCTTC. Its protein product is CASSLGGNEQFF.

The chain carries TRBV4-2 and TRBJ1-2; D not certain. Germline lookup yields CDR1 LGHNA and CDR2 YNFKEQ. The CDR3 has 15 residues. The V end lost 1 base, the J end lost 4 bases, and 13 bases lay between the germline ends. CDR3 in amino acids: CASSQGLDGTYGYTF. CDR3 DNA: TGTGCCAGCAGCCAAGGATTAGACGGAACCTATGGCTACACCTTC.

This rearrangement joins TRBV7-8 to TRBJ2-6; D assignment may be TRBD1 or TRBD2 (5 bases each). Deletions cut 4 bases from V and 4 bases from J, with 14 bases between. Germline CDR1 and CDR2: SGHVS and FQNEAQ. This CDR3 is 16 amino acids long. The CDR3 DNA sequence: TGTGCCAGCAGCTGGGACGGGCGGACCGGGGCCAACGTCCTGACTTTC. Protein: CASSWDGRTGANVLTF.

V usage is TRBV9 and J usage is TRBJ1-2; D perhaps matches TRBD1 (6 bases). The CDR3 runs 15 residues. Germline V lookup: CDR1 SGDLS, CDR2 YYNGEE. Trimming removed 3 bases at V and 2 bases at J, with 14 bases between. In DNA form, the CDR3 reads TGTGCCAGCAGCGGGGGGACAAGCCCCAACTATGGCTACACCTTC. Protein sequence: CASSGGTSPNYGYTF.

The chain recombines TRBV28 with TRBJ2-1, with 8 bases identical to TRBD1. Germline V CDR1 and CDR2: MDHEN, SYDVKM. This CDR3 is built from 16 residues. The V gene end was trimmed by 3 bases and the J gene end by 7 bases; junction bases not matched to a gene: 11. CDR3 bases: TGTGCCAGCAGTTTGCACGTCGGACAGGGATCGAATGAGCAGTTCTTC. Protein: CASSLHVGQGSNEQFF.

In this sample, this clone turned up once. This chain connects TRBV11-3 to TRBJ1-1; TRBD1 might be the D (5 bases). The CDR3 has 12 amino acids. CDR1 and CDR2 (germline): SGHNT, YENEEA. Trimming shortened V by 4 bases and J by 4 bases, and 7 bases separated the two germline ends. Written as DNA, the CDR3 is TGTGCCAGCAGCTCAGGGCCCACTGAAGCTTTCTTT. Translating gives CASSSGPTEAFF.

The J gene is TRBJ1-1, the V gene TRBV7-9; TRBD1 aligns across 8 bases. V shed 5 bases, J shed 4 bases, and the junction held 18 bases outside the gene matches. This CDR3 is 18 amino acids long. Germline V gene data show CDR1 as SEHNR and CDR2 as FQNEAQ (reference sequence). CDR3 DNA: TGTGCCAGCAGCCCGTGGACAGGGAAAGGGTGGAAGGGCACTGAAGCTTTCTTT. Translating it yields CASSPWTGKGWKGTEAFF.

The genes are TRBV28 and TRBJ1-1; possible D gene TRBD1, 6 bases. The V gene's germline CDR1 is MDHEN and CDR2 SYDVKM. The germline V and J ends were trimmed by 8 bases and 6 bases, with 16 bases remaining between them. This CDR3 region has 13 residues. CDR3: CASRPSPGAEAFF. CDR3 coding DNA: TGTGCCAGCCGCCCTAGCCCAGGGGCTGAAGCTTTCTTT.

The V gene is TRBV2, the J gene TRBJ2-3, with D possibly TRBD2 on 5 matching bases. Germline V CDR1 and CDR2: SNHLY, FYNNEI. This CDR3 is built from 14 residues. Trimming took off 8 bases at V and 2 bases at J, with 14 bases between the two ends. The CDR3 protein is CASEAGHLTDTQYF. In DNA form, the CDR3 reads TGTGCCAGCGAGGCGGGCCACCTCACAGATACGCAGTATTTT.

This clone was observed once. Within the sample, other DNA sequences also encode this same CDR3. This chain links TRBV27 with TRBJ2-7; 14 positions match TRBD2. The CDR3 contains 15 residues. After removal of 5 bases from V and 7 bases from J, the junction contained 7 bases not matched to a gene. CDR1 is MNHEY and CDR2 is SMNVEV in the germline V gene (reference sequence). In nucleotides, the CDR3 is TGTGCCAGCAGTCCGGGACTAGCGGGAGTAGGTGAGCAGTACTTC. It codes for CASSPGLAGVGEQYF.

This rearrangement joins TRBV27 to TRBJ2-1; D gene ambiguous. This CDR3 has 15 residues. The V gene lost 5 bases and the J gene lost 8 bases, with 19 bases spanning the gap. Germline values: CDR1 MNHEY, CDR2 SMNVEV (reference sequence). The DNA of the CDR3 is TGTGCCAGCAGTACCCTGGCGGTTCGGGCCTATGAGCAGTTCTTC. Translation: CASSTLAVRAYEQFF.

The chain has TRBV28 and TRBJ2-2; 12 bases align to TRBD2. With V trimmed by 4 bases and J by 7 bases, 7 bases remained unmatched. CDR3 length: 16 residues. Looked up from germline, CDR1 is MDHEN and CDR2 is SYDVKM. The CDR3 reads CASSSRLAGVGGELFF. The CDR3 DNA sequence: TGTGCCAGCAGTTCTAGACTAGCGGGAGTTGGCGGGGAGCTGTTTTTT.

The chain has TRBV30 and TRBJ2-1; perhaps TRBD2 as D (5 bases). CDR3 size: 16 residues. CDR1 and CDR2 from the germline V gene are GTSNPN and SVGIG (reference sequence). Deletions cut 1 base from V and 9 bases from J, with 22 bases between. The CDR3 nucleotides read TGTGCCTGGAGTGCCCATGGACTGGCGGTGGTAGCTGAGCAGTTCTTC. Translating gives CAWSAHGLAVVAEQFF.

The chain is built from TRBV28 and TRBJ2-6; no firm D call. Deletions cut 6 bases from V and 0 bases from J, with 3 bases between. Germline V gene lookup returns CDR1 MDHEN and CDR2 SYDVKM. The CDR3 runs 13 residues. CDR3 DNA: TGTGCCAGCAGCGTCTCTGGGGCCAACGTCCTGACTTTC. As protein: CASSVSGANVLTF.

This clone has just one count. The chain uses TRBV7-9 and TRBJ1-2; tentatively, D is TRBD1 (5 bases). The CDR3 totals 16 residues. Germline CDR1 and CDR2: SEHNR and FQNEAQ (reference sequence). The V gene lost 5 bases and the J gene lost 0 bases, with 16 bases spanning the gap. CDR3 DNA sequence: TGTGCCAGCAGCACCGGTTTGGGGGGAGCTAACTATGGCTACACCTTC. Translating it yields CASSTGLGGANYGYTF.

The chain uses TRBV5-1 and TRBJ2-1, with 8 nucleotides matching TRBD2. This CDR3 has 17 amino acids. CDR1 SGHRS and CDR2 YFSETQ come from the germline V gene. J gave up 2 bases and V 5 bases, and 12 bases lay outside the gene matches. The CDR3, as DNA: TGCGCCAGCAGTCCAACTAGCGGATTAACCCCCTACAATGAGCAGTTCTTC. This encodes CASSPTSGLTPYNEQFF.

With regard to this clone: This same CDR3 is encoded by further DNA sequences in the sample. The chain joins TRBV27 to TRBJ2-2, with unresolved D. CDR3 length: 13 residues. Germline values: CDR1 MNHEY, CDR2 SMNVEV (reference sequence). V gave up 2 bases and J gave up 5 bases, with 6 bases separating them. Here the CDR3 reads CASSLVGTGELFF. The CDR3 coding sequence is TGTGCCAGCAGTTTAGTCGGGACCGGGGAGCTGTTTTTT.

The chain couples TRBV6-5 to TRBJ2-7; unclear D gene. The germline gives CDR1 MNHEY, CDR2 SVGAGI. The CDR3 runs to 14 residues. V dropped 3 bases and J dropped 2 bases, with 11 bases sitting between them. As DNA, the CDR3 is TGTGCCAGCAGTTATGGCGCTAGGACCTACGAGCAGTACTTC. It translates to CASSYGARTYEQYF.

The V and J genes are TRBV7-8 and TRBJ2-1; 7 nucleotides align to TRBD2. Germline CDR1 SGHVS, CDR2 FQNEAQ. The CDR3 totals 15 residues. The J segment lost 6 bases and the V segment lost 1 base, leaving 6 bases of the junction unmatched. The CDR3 loop is CASSLEAGVFNEQFF. CDR3 nucleotide sequence: TGTGCCAGCAGCTTAGAGGCGGGAGTATTCAATGAGCAGTTCTTC.

On this clone itself: This CDR3 is also generated by other DNA sequences in the sample. This chain links TRBV7-9 with TRBJ2-3; D remains ambiguous. Germline V gives CDR1 SEHNR, CDR2 FQNEAQ (reference sequence). The CDR3 has 15 amino acids. The V end was cut by 0 bases, the J end by 2 bases, with 9 bases between. The CDR3 DNA sequence: TGTGCCAGCAGCTTAGCTCTGGGGTCCACAGATACGCAGTATTTT. This encodes CASSLALGSTDTQYF.